Listed here are 3 T cell receptor beta chains from one sample, sequenced in a study of T cell responses to AZD1222 COVID-19 vaccine. Profiling relied on immunoSEQ multiplex PCR, and the TCRdb table lists in-frame clones only, not all of them. The sample has roughly 84,000 clones; around nine tenths are singletons. The sequenced sample was peripheral blood, obtained 28 days after the second AZD1222 dose. The receptor source for this set is an adult who received the AZD1222 COVID-19 vaccine.

The chain uses TRBV27 and TRBJ1-2; D possibly corresponds to TRBD1 (6 bases). The CDR3 totals 16 residues. Germline loops: CDR1 MNHEY, CDR2 SMNVEV (reference sequence). V was pared by 4 bases and J by 7 bases, with 22 bases between. CDR3 in amino acids: CASSSPSYVGAPGYTF. In nucleotides, the CDR3 is TGTGCCAGCAGTTCGCCGTCCTATGTGGGGGCTCCTGGCTACACCTTC.

V and J are TRBV18 and TRBJ2-7; tentatively, D is TRBD1 or TRBD2 (6 bases each). V gave up 3 bases and J gave up 6 bases, with 15 bases separating them. Germline-derived CDR1 and CDR2 are KGHSH and LQKENI. This CDR3 has 14 amino acids. Here the CDR3 reads CASSPGARGGEQYF. CDR3 nucleotides: TGTGCCAGCTCACCTGGCGCCAGGGGAGGCGAGCAGTACTTC.

The CDR3 here is CASSYSGGEQFF. Here the CDR3 DNA reads TGTGCCAGCAGTTACTCCGGGGGAGAGCAGTTCTTC. The chain has TRBV6-5 and TRBJ2-1; possible D gene TRBD2, 6 bases. The length of the CDR3 is 12 residues. Germline V gene lookup returns CDR1 MNHEY and CDR2 SVGAGI. The ends were cut back, 0 bases at V and 10 bases at J, with 7 bases in the middle.